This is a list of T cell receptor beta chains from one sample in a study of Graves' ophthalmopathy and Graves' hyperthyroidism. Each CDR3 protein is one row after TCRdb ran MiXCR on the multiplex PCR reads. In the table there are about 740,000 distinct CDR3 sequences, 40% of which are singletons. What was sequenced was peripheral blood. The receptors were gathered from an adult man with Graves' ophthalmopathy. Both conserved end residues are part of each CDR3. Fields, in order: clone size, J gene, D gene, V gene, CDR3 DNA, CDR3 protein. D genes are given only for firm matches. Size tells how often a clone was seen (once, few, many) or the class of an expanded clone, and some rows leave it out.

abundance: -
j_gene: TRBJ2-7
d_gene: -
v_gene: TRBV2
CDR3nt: TGTGCCAGCAGCCAAGAACGGGTGGGCAGGGCCTACGAGCAGTACTTC
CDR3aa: CASSQERVGRAYEQYF

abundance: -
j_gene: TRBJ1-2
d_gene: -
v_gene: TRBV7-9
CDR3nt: TGTGCCAGCAGTGCCGGGGGAGCTCTCTATGGCTACACCTTC
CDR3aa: CASSAGGALYGYTF

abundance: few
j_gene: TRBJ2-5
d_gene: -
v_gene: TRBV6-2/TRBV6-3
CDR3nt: TGTGCCAGCAGTGAATTCCTGGACAGCCCGCTCGGTCGGCGGGCCCAGTACTTC
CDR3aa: CASSEFLDSPLGRRAQYF

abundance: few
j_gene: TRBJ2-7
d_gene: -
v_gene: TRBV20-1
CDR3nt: TGCAGTGCTGCAATCTACGAGCAGTACTTC
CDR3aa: CSAAIYEQYF

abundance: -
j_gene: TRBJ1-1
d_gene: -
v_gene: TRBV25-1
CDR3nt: TGTGCCAGTAGCCCCCGGACCCCCCAAGCTTTCTTT
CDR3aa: CASSPRTPQAFF

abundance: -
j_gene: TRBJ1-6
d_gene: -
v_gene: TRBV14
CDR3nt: TGTGCCAGCAGCCAAGATTCCCCAGGGTATAATTCACCCCTCCACTTT
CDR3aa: CASSQDSPGYNSPLHF

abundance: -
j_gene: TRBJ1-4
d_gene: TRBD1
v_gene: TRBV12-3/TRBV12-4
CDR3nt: TGTGCCAGCAGCTCCCGGACAGGGGGTAATGAAAAACTGTTTTTT
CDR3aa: CASSSRTGGNEKLFF

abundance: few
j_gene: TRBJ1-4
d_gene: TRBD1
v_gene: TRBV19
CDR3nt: TGTGCCAGTAGTACGGGGACAGGGGGCATTGAAAAACTGTTTTTT
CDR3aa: CASSTGTGGIEKLFF

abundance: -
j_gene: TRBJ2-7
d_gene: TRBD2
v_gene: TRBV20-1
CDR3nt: TGCAGTGCTAGAGGGACTAGCGGCCAATACGAGCAGTACTTC
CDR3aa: CSARGTSGQYEQYF

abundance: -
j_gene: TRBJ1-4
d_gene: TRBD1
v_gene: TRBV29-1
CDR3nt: TGCAGCGCCGACGGGGGACAGGGGGCCCGAGAAAAACTGTTTTTT
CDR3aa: CSADGGQGAREKLFF

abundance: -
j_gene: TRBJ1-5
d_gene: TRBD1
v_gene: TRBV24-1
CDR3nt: TGTGCCAGCAGTCCCCGCAGGGGGCATCAGCCCCAGCATTTT
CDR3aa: CASSPRRGHQPQHF

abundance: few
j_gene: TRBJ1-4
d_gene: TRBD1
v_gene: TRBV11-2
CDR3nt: TGTGCCAGCAGCCCTAGGGACAGGGGGTTGGCTAATGAAAAACTGTTTTTT
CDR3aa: CASSPRDRGLANEKLFF

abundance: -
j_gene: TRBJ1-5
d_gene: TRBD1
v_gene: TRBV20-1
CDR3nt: TGCAGTGCTCACAAAGGGACAGGGGGAATTTATGGCAATCAGCCCCAGCATTTT
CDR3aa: CSAHKGTGGIYGNQPQHF

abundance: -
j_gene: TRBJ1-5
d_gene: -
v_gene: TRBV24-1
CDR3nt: TGTGCCAGCAGTGACTCGCGCTTGGGGGCCGGCAATCAGCCCCAGCATTTT
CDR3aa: CASSDSRLGAGNQPQHF

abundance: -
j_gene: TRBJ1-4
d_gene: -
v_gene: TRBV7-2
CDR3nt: TGTGCCAGCAGCCCACCGGGGGTTGACGAAAAACTGTTTTTT
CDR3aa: CASSPPGVDEKLFF

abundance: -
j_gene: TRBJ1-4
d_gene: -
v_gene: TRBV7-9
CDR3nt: TGTGCCAGCAGCTTGCACCGGGGAGTAAATGAAAAACTGTTTTTT
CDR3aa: CASSLHRGVNEKLFF

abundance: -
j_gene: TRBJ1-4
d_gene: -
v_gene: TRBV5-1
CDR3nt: TGCGCCAGCAGCCCGGGGGCAGGGGCTGAAAAACTGTTTTTT
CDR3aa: CASSPGAGAEKLFF

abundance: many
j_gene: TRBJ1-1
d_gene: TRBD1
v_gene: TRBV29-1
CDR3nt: TGCAGCGTTGATCATAGGGACAGACCCATGAACACTGAAGCTTTCTTT
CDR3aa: CSVDHRDRPMNTEAFF

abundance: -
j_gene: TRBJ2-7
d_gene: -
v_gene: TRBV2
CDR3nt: TGTGCCAGCAGTGAAGGGGGGCTTTACGAGCAGTACTTC
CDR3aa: CASSEGGLYEQYF

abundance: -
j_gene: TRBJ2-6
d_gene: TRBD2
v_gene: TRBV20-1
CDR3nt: TGCAGTGCTAGGCCTAGCGGGGGCTCTGGGGCCAACGTCCTGACTTTC
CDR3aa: CSARPSGGSGANVLTF

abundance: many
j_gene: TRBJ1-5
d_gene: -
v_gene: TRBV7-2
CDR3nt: TGTGCCAGCAGCTTAACGGCAAATCAGCCCCAGCATTTT
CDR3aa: CASSLTANQPQHF

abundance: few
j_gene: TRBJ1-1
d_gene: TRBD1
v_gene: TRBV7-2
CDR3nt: TGTGCCAGCAGCTCACCAGGGGGCCGGCCAGCTTTCTTT
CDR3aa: CASSSPGGRPAFF

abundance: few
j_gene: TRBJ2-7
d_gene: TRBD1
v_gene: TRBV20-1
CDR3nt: TGCAGTGCCCAGGGACAGGGGGCTAGCTACGAGCAGTACTTC
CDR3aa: CSAQGQGASYEQYF

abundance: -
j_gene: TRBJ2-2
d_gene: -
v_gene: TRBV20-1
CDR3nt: TGCAGTGCTAGATATGGGTCCACCGGGGAGCTGTTTTTT
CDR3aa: CSARYGSTGELFF

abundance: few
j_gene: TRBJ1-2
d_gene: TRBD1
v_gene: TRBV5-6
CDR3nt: TGTGCCAGCAGAACGACAGGGGCCGGCGGCTACACCTTC
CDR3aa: CASRTTGAGGYTF